These 27 T cell receptor beta chains were all obtained from the same sample, sequenced in a study of T cell responses to AZD1222 COVID-19 vaccine. The repertoire was sequenced with immunoSEQ multiplex PCR; TCRdb's copy has only in-frame clones and lacks some. This sample has 150,000 or so clones, with 85% to 90% found just once. The source was peripheral blood, collected on day 0 of AZD1222 vaccination. Receptors were obtained from an adult in good health.

The chain combines TRBV30 with TRBJ1-4; perhaps TRBD1 as D (6 bases). The CDR3 covers 12 residues. Trimming pared 0 bases from V and 14 bases from J, leaving 13 bases between. Per germline, CDR1 GTSNPN and CDR2 SVGIG (reference sequence). CDR3: CAWSVLGQPLFF. The CDR3 DNA reads TGTGCCTGGAGTGTACTTGGACAGCCGCTGTTTTTT.

The chain carries TRBV10-3 and TRBJ2-7, with 10 bases aligning to TRBD1. Germline V gene data show CDR1 as ENHRY and CDR2 as SYGVKD. The trim removed 6 bases at V and 4 bases at J, leaving 3 bases unmatched. CDR3 length: 13 amino acids. The CDR3 reads CAIRRTGGYEQYF. CDR3 coding DNA: TGTGCCATCAGGAGGACAGGGGGGTACGAGCAGTACTTC.

This clone was picked up one time. The chain links TRBV9 to TRBJ1-5; 12 bases are a match to TRBD1. The CDR3 consists of 17 residues. The J segment lost 2 bases and the V segment lost 4 bases, leaving 7 bases of the junction unmatched. Looked up from germline, CDR1 is SGDLS and CDR2 is YYNGEE. The DNA for the CDR3 is TGTGCCAGCAGCCCGGGGACAGGGGGCAATGGCAATCAGCCCCAGCATTTT. This codes for CASSPGTGGNGNQPQHF. The whole variable domain, remainder taken from reference TRBV9 and TRBJ1-5, is DSGVTQTPKHLITATGQRVTLRCSPRSGDLSVYWYQQSLDQGLQFLIQYYNGEERAKGNILERFSAQQFPDLHSELNLSSLELGDSALYFCASSPGTGGNGNQPQHFGDGTRLSIL.

The gene calls are TRBV18 and TRBJ2-5; unclear D gene. CDR3 length: 12 residues. V lost 3 bases, J lost 2 bases, and 4 bases lay in between. CDR1 and CDR2 from the germline V gene are KGHSH and LQKENI. CDR3 DNA sequence: TGTGCCAGCTCACCGGGTCAAGAGACCCAGTACTTC. It encodes CASSPGQETQYF. Full variable domain (rest looked up from reference TRBV18 and TRBJ2-5): NAGVMQNPRHLVRRRGQEARLRCSPMKGHSHVYWYRQLPEEGLKFMVYLQKENIIDESGMPKERFSAEFPKEGPSILRIQQVVRGDSAAYFCASSPGQETQYFGPGTRLLVL.

CDR3 sequence (DNA): TGTGCCAGCAGCTCCGGGACAGGTTATAGCAATCAGCCCCAGCATTTT. Translation: CASSSGTGYSNQPQHF. The chain joins TRBV5-8 to TRBJ1-5; the match to TRBD1 covers 8 bases. The CDR3 is 16 residues long. Trimming removed 3 bases from V and 0 bases from J; junction bases left unmatched: 5. Germline V gene data show CDR1 as SGHTS and CDR2 as YDEGEE.

V is TRBV12-3 or TRBV12-4 and J is TRBJ2-1; D gene uncertain. There are 13 residues in the CDR3. V was shortened by 2 bases and J by 5 bases, with 7 bases between the two germline ends. The CDR3 protein is CASSLSHNNEQFF. CDR3 DNA: TGTGCCAGCAGTTTATCACACAACAATGAGCAGTTCTTC.

V usage is TRBV3-1 (or the pseudogene TRBV3-2) and J usage is TRBJ2-5, with 7 bases aligning to TRBD1. Losses at the gene ends were 4 bases for V and 0 bases for J; bases not matched to a gene: 8. The CDR3 runs 16 residues. Per germline, CDR1 LGHDT and CDR2 YNNKEL (reference sequence). CDR3 sequence (DNA): TGTGCCAGCAGCCGAATGGACAGGCCGTACCAAGAGACCCAGTACTTC. This sequence encodes CASSRMDRPYQETQYF.

The V and J genes are TRBV30 and TRBJ2-7, with D hard to call. CDR3 length: 11 residues. Germline CDR1 GTSNPN, CDR2 SVGIG (reference sequence). V was clipped by 1 base and J by 4 bases, with 5 bases between them. Written as DNA, the CDR3 is TGTGCCTGGAGTGAGATGTACGAGCAGTACTTC. Encoded protein: CAWSEMYEQYF.

The chain employs TRBV29-1 and TRBJ1-4; TRBD1 matches at 7 bases. J was trimmed by 6 bases and V by 8 bases; bases with no gene match: 9. From germline, CDR1 is SQVTM and CDR2 ANQGSEA. The CDR3 covers 13 residues. CDR3 residues: CSPEGAGDEKLFF. The CDR3, as DNA: TGCAGCCCGGAGGGGGCCGGGGATGAAAAACTGTTTTTT.

The rearrangement joins TRBV5-1 to TRBJ1-1; no reliable D call. The germline V gene encodes CDR1 SGHRS and CDR2 YFSETQ. V was cut by 4 bases and J by 7 bases, with 8 bases left in between. This CDR3 has 11 amino acids. The CDR3 DNA sequence: TGCGCCAGCAGCCTGGGTGATGAAGCTTTCTTT. Its translation: CASSLGDEAFF.

The chain carries TRBV30 and TRBJ1-3; D unresolved. The germline gives CDR1 GTSNPN, CDR2 SVGIG (reference sequence). With 4 bases removed from V and 3 bases from J, the gap between germline ends came to 7 bases. This CDR3 contains 12 residues. The CDR3 DNA follows: TGTGCCTGGAAAGGGAGTGGAAACACCATATATTTT. Amino acid sequence: CAWKGSGNTIYF.

This clone was recorded only once. CDR3 region: CASSQGQLGSSYNSPLHF. The CDR3 DNA reads as TGTGCCAGCAGCCAAGGTCAGCTTGGGAGCTCCTATAATTCACCCCTCCACTTT. This chain joins TRBV3-1 (or the pseudogene TRBV3-2) and TRBJ1-6; D is unclear. This CDR3 has 18 residues. The ends were cut back, 1 base at V and 0 bases at J, with 13 bases in the middle. Germline V gives CDR1 LGHDT, CDR2 YNNKEL (reference sequence).

The chain joins TRBV9 to TRBJ2-1; 9 nucleotides align to TRBD2. The CDR3 spans 15 residues. The germline CDR1 and CDR2 sequences are SGDLS and YYNGEE. The ends lost 2 bases at V and 5 bases at J; junction bases unmatched: 5. The CDR3 nucleotides are TGTGCCAGCAGCGTGGCGGGGGGGCCCCACAATGAGCAGTTCTTC. Residues: CASSVAGGPHNEQFF.

V is TRBV14 and J is TRBJ2-7; D might be TRBD1 (6 bases). Trimming stripped 3 bases from V and 2 bases from J, with 17 bases between. The CDR3 sequence is 16 residues long. The V gene's germline CDR1 is SGHDN and CDR2 FVKESK. The CDR3: CASSQNPGHPPYEQYF. In DNA form, the CDR3 reads TGTGCCAGCAGCCAGAACCCGGGACACCCCCCCTACGAGCAGTACTTC.

This chain connects TRBV25-1 to TRBJ1-1; D is perhaps TRBD1 (5 bases). Looked up from germline, CDR1 is MGHDK and CDR2 is SYGVNS. V lost 2 bases to trimming and J lost 5 bases, with 12 bases between them. The CDR3 runs to 14 residues. In DNA form, the CDR3 reads TGTGCCAGCAGTGAAAGGGGATTCGCGACTGAAGCTTTCTTT. This encodes CASSERGFATEAFF.

V and J are TRBV30 and TRBJ1-2, with D tentatively TRBD1 (5 bases). Germline V gene sequence: CDR1 GTSNPN, CDR2 SVGIG (reference sequence). This CDR3 region has 15 residues. Trimming took off 4 bases at V and 4 bases at J, with 19 bases between the two ends. Here the CDR3 reads CAWTIGEGALYGYTF. Written as DNA, the CDR3 is TGTGCCTGGACGATCGGTGAAGGGGCGCTCTATGGCTACACCTTC. Variable domain in full (rest from reference TRBV30 and TRBJ1-2): SQTIHQWPATLVQPVGSPLSLECTVEGTSNPNLYWYRQAAGRGLQLLFYSVGIGQISSEVPQNLSASRPQDRQFILSSKKLLLSDSGFYLCAWTIGEGALYGYTFGSGTRLTVV.

The chain uses TRBV19 and TRBJ1-6; possible D gene TRBD1, 5 bases. This CDR3 is built from 14 residues. Germline-derived CDR1 and CDR2 are LNHDA and SQIVND (reference sequence). Trimming left V 7 bases short and J 5 bases short, with 12 bases between. CDR3 in DNA: TGTGCCAGTACCGGAGGGGCAGATAATTCACCCCTCCACTTT. It yields the protein CASTGGADNSPLHF.

The V gene is TRBV30, the J gene TRBJ2-5; the D is unclear. Germline loops: CDR1 GTSNPN, CDR2 SVGIG (reference sequence). This CDR3 is built from 16 residues. V lost 2 bases and J 1 base, leaving 17 bases between the germline ends. The CDR3 sequence: CAWSPLPGQAQETQYF. The CDR3 bases are TGTGCCTGGAGTCCTCTGCCCGGGCAGGCCCAAGAGACCCAGTACTTC.

CDR3 sequence reads: CSASNYNSYEQYF. The DNA of the CDR3 is TGCAGTGCTAGTAACTACAACTCCTACGAGCAGTACTTC. The V and J genes are TRBV20-1 and TRBJ2-7; no reliable D call. Trimming stripped 3 bases from V and 0 bases from J, with 9 bases between. The CDR3 is made up of 13 amino acids. The germline V gene has CDR1 DFQATT and CDR2 SNEGSKA (reference sequence).

The V call is TRBV2, the J call TRBJ1-1; D gene ambiguous. Germline CDR1 reads SNHLY; CDR2 reads FYNNEI. The CDR3 runs 12 residues. V was trimmed by 2 bases and J by 1 base, leaving 2 bases between them. The DNA of the CDR3 is TGTGCCAGCAGTGAACAGAACACTGAAGCTTTCTTT. Translated, it gives CASSEQNTEAFF.

V is TRBV5-1 and J is TRBJ1-2; D uncertain. Between the trimmed V and J ends, which lost 1 base and 3 bases, there was a span of 7 bases. Germline lookup yields CDR1 SGHRS and CDR2 YFSETQ. This CDR3 contains 13 residues. The DNA for the CDR3 is TGCGCCAGCAGCTTGTTGGCAGACTATGGCTACACCTTC. Translated, it gives CASSLLADYGYTF.

The rearrangement uses TRBV6-2 or TRBV6-3 and TRBJ2-7; D remains ambiguous. V shed 6 bases and J shed 6 bases, with 12 bases lying between them. The germline V gene encodes CDR1 MNHEY and CDR2 SVGEGT. The CDR3 consists of 12 residues. This CDR3 is CASSRSVGEQYF. The CDR3, as DNA: TGTGCCAGCAGCCGCTCTGTGGGCGAGCAGTACTTC.

The chain is built from TRBV19 and TRBJ1-2; 7 bases match TRBD1. The length of the CDR3 is 15 residues. CDR1 LNHDA and CDR2 SQIVND come from the germline V gene (reference sequence). With 5 bases clipped from V and 7 bases from J, the junction kept 13 bases outside the gene matches. This CDR3 reads CASSPHSDRDSGYTF. The CDR3 DNA reads TGTGCCAGTAGTCCCCACTCTGACAGGGACTCTGGCTACACCTTC.

This clone was recorded a few times. V and J are TRBV12-3 or TRBV12-4 and TRBJ1-2, with 8 nucleotides matching TRBD1. The junction had 9 bases not matched to a gene; V was cut back by 6 bases and J by 9 bases. CDR3 length: 13 residues. This chain's CDR3 is CASSRQGWVSYTF. The DNA for the CDR3 is TGTGCCAGCAGCCGACAGGGGTGGGTTAGCTACACCTTC.

The V gene is TRBV11-3, the J gene TRBJ2-1; D uncertain. This CDR3 is 16 amino acids long. With 4 bases removed from V and 7 bases from J, the gap between germline ends came to 20 bases. Germline V gene sequence: CDR1 SGHNT, CDR2 YENEEA. The CDR3 spells CASSYGLSERYNEQFF. The CDR3 nucleotides are TGTGCCAGCAGCTACGGGCTCTCCGAGAGGTATAATGAGCAGTTCTTC.

This sequence joins TRBV28 and TRBJ1-2; D may be TRBD1 (6 bases). Germline loops: CDR1 MDHEN, CDR2 SYDVKM. V was cut by 7 bases and J by 4 bases, with 13 bases left in between. The CDR3 extends over 13 amino acids. CDR3 amino acids: CASTLGGTYGYTF. CDR3 nucleotides: TGTGCCAGCACCCTAGGGGGGACCTATGGCTACACCTTC.

The gene calls are TRBV7-9 and TRBJ2-1; D is undetermined. V lost 5 bases, J lost 5 bases, and 13 bases lay in between. The CDR3 totals 14 residues. Germline V CDR1 and CDR2: SEHNR, FQNEAQ (reference sequence). This chain's CDR3 is CASSSGERNNEQFF. In DNA form, the CDR3 reads TGTGCCAGCAGCAGTGGGGAAAGAAACAATGAGCAGTTCTTC.